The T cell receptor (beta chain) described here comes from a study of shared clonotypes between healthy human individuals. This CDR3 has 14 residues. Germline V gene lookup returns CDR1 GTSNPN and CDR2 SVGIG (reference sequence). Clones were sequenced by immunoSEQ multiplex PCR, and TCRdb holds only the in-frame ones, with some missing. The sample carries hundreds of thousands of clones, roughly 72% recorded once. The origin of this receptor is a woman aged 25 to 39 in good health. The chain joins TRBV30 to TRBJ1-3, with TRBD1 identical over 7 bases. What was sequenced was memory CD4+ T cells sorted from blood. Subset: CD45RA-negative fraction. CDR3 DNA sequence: TGTGCAAGAAAGACAGGGAGCTCTGGAAACACCATATATTTT. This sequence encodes CARKTGSSGNTIYF.